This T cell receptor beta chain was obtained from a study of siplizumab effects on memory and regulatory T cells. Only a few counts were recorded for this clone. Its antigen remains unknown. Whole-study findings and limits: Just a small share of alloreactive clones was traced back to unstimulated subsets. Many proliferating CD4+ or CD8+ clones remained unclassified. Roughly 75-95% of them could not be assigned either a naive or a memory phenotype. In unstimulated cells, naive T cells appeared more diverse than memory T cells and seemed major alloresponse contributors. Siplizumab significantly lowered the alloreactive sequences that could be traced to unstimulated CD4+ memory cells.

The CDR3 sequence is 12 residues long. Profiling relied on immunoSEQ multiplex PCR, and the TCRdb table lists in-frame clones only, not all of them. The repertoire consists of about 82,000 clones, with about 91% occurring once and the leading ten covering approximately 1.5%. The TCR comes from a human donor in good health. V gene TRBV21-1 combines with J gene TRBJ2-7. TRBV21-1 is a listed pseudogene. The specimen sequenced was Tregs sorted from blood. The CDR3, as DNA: TGTGCCAGCAGCAAATATGGGGATGAGCAGTACTTC. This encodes CASSKYGDEQYF.